These T cell receptor beta chains were read from a single sample in a study of control samples from healthy donors and cancer patients. Method: immunoSEQ multiplex PCR; TCRdb's copy keeps in-frame clones and lacks some. The sample lists 45,000 to 60,000 clones, about 93% occurring once. The material sequenced was blood. All receptors derive from a man between 25 and 39 years old in good health. CDR3s include the opening cysteine and the closing phenylalanine or tryptophan. A D gene is named only where the DNA matches it firmly. A clone size is listed for some rows: how often the clone was seen (once, few, many), or a class if it is expanded.

cdr3_aa: CASSIGSGQGNQPQHF
cdr3_nt: TGTGCCAGTAGTATCGGTTCGGGGCAGGGTAATCAGCCCCAGCATTTT
cdr3_length: 16
j_call: TRBJ1-5
v_call: TRBV19
clone_size: -
d_call: -

cdr3_aa: CASSITWQGRNGYTF
cdr3_nt: TGTGCCAGTAGTATTACGTGGCAGGGGCGGAATGGCTACACCTTC
cdr3_length: 15
j_call: TRBJ1-2
v_call: TRBV19
clone_size: -
d_call: -

cdr3_aa: CASSGPGQGALNYGYTF
cdr3_nt: TGTGCCAGCAGTGGCCCGGGACAGGGGGCCCTTAACTATGGCTACACCTTC
cdr3_length: 17
j_call: TRBJ1-2
v_call: TRBV6-1
clone_size: -
d_call: TRBD1

cdr3_aa: CASSPTGSYEQYF
cdr3_nt: TGTGCCAGCAGCCCGACAGGGTCCTACGAGCAGTACTTC
cdr3_length: 13
j_call: TRBJ2-7
v_call: TRBV5-4
clone_size: -
d_call: TRBD1

cdr3_aa: CASSQGQGGELFF
cdr3_nt: TGCGCCAGCAGCCAAGGACAGGGTGGGGAGCTGTTTTTT
cdr3_length: 13
j_call: TRBJ2-2
v_call: TRBV4-3
clone_size: -
d_call: TRBD1

cdr3_aa: CASSVQESSYEQYF
cdr3_nt: TGTGCCAGCAGCGTTCAGGAGAGCTCCTACGAGCAGTACTTC
cdr3_length: 14
j_call: TRBJ2-7
v_call: TRBV9
clone_size: -
d_call: -

cdr3_aa: CASSLEAGYGYTF
cdr3_nt: TGCGCCAGCAGCTTGGAGGCTGGATATGGCTACACCTTC
cdr3_length: 13
j_call: TRBJ1-2
v_call: TRBV5-1
clone_size: few
d_call: -

cdr3_aa: CASSEPTLWEAFF
cdr3_nt: TGTGCCAGCAGTGAACCCACACTATGGGAAGCTTTCTTT
cdr3_length: 13
j_call: TRBJ1-1
v_call: TRBV6-1
clone_size: -
d_call: -

cdr3_aa: CASSLRGSNEKLFF
cdr3_nt: TGCGCCAGCAGCTTGAGGGGTTCGAATGAAAAACTGTTTTTT
cdr3_length: 14
j_call: TRBJ1-4
v_call: TRBV5-1
clone_size: -
d_call: -

cdr3_aa: CASSVGLAASGANVLTF
cdr3_nt: TGTGCCAGCAGTGTGGGACTAGCGGCCTCTGGGGCCAACGTCCTGACTTTC
cdr3_length: 17
j_call: TRBJ2-6
v_call: TRBV2
clone_size: -
d_call: TRBD2

cdr3_aa: CASSLAGLAGGGSYNEQFF
cdr3_nt: TGTGCCAGCAGCTTAGCGGGACTAGCGGGGGGTGGCTCCTACAATGAGCAGTTCTTC
cdr3_length: 19
j_call: TRBJ2-1
v_call: TRBV7-9
clone_size: -
d_call: TRBD2

cdr3_aa: CASSLTGSWQSQHF
cdr3_nt: TGTGCCAGCAGTTTAACAGGGTCTTGGCAGTCCCAGCATTTT
cdr3_length: 14
j_call: TRBJ1-5
v_call: TRBV28
clone_size: once
d_call: -

cdr3_aa: CAWSVWSGGARDEQFF
cdr3_nt: TGTGCCTGGAGTGTGTGGAGCGGGGGGGCTCGGGATGAGCAGTTCTTC
cdr3_length: 16
j_call: TRBJ2-1
v_call: TRBV30
clone_size: -
d_call: TRBD2

cdr3_aa: CASSRRQGAGELFF
cdr3_nt: TGTGCCAGCAGTAGGCGACAGGGAGCCGGGGAGCTGTTTTTT
cdr3_length: 14
j_call: TRBJ2-2
v_call: TRBV6-5
clone_size: -
d_call: TRBD1

cdr3_aa: CASSYQSSYNSPLHF
cdr3_nt: TGTGCCAGCAGCTATCAGAGCTCCTATAATTCACCCCTCCACTTT
cdr3_length: 15
j_call: TRBJ1-6
v_call: TRBV6-6
clone_size: -
d_call: -

cdr3_aa: CASSLVRSSGNTIYF
cdr3_nt: TGTGCCAGCAGCTTAGTGAGGAGCTCTGGAAACACCATATATTTT
cdr3_length: 15
j_call: TRBJ1-3
v_call: TRBV11-2
clone_size: -
d_call: -

cdr3_aa: CASSLGRSTNEKLFF
cdr3_nt: TGTGCCAGCAGCTTAGGTCGCTCAACTAATGAAAAACTGTTTTTT
cdr3_length: 15
j_call: TRBJ1-4
v_call: TRBV7-6
clone_size: -
d_call: -

cdr3_aa: CASSGIIAVPSYNEQFF
cdr3_nt: TGTGCCAGTAGTGGGATAATAGCGGTCCCGTCCTACAATGAGCAGTTCTTC
cdr3_length: 17
j_call: TRBJ2-1
v_call: TRBV19
clone_size: -
d_call: -

cdr3_aa: CASSYRGENYGYTF
cdr3_nt: TGTGCCAGCAGTTACCGGGGGGAGAACTATGGCTACACCTTC
cdr3_length: 14
j_call: TRBJ1-2
v_call: TRBV6-5
clone_size: -
d_call: -

cdr3_aa: CASSSTDVLRAEAFF
cdr3_nt: TGCGCCAGCAGCTCGACGGACGTTTTAAGGGCTGAAGCTTTCTTT
cdr3_length: 15
j_call: TRBJ1-1
v_call: TRBV5-1
clone_size: -
d_call: -

cdr3_aa: CASRILSSYNEQFF
cdr3_nt: TGCGCCAGCAGAATCTTGAGCTCCTACAATGAGCAGTTCTTC
cdr3_length: 14
j_call: TRBJ2-1
v_call: TRBV5-1
clone_size: -
d_call: -

cdr3_aa: CASSSDLGQEAYEQYF
cdr3_nt: TGCGCCAGCAGCTCAGACCTCGGACAGGAGGCATACGAGCAGTACTTC
cdr3_length: 16
j_call: TRBJ2-7
v_call: TRBV5-1
clone_size: -
d_call: TRBD1